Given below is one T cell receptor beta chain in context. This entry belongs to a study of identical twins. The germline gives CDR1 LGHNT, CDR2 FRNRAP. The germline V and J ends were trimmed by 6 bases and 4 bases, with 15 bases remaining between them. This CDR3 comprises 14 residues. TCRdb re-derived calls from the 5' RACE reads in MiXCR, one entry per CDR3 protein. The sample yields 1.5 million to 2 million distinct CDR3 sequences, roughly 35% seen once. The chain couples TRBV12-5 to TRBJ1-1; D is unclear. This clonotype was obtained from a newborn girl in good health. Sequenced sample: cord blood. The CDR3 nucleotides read TGTGCTAGTGGACTAACGGACGGATTCACTGAAGCTTTCTTT. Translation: CASGLTDGFTEAFF. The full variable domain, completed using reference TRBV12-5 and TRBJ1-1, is DARVTQTPRHKVTEMGQEVTMRCQPILGHNTVFWYRQTMMQGLELLAYFRNRAPLDDSGMPKDRFSAEMPDATLATLKIQPSEPRDSAVYFCASGLTDGFTEAFFGQGTRLTVV.